The 15 T cell receptor beta chains in this list originate from one sample, sequenced in a study of shared clonotypes between healthy human individuals. The repertoire was sequenced with immunoSEQ multiplex PCR; TCRdb's copy has only in-frame clones and lacks some. The table lists some 1.5 million clones, 95% to 99% of them singletons. The sample taken for sequencing was naive CD4+ T cells sorted from blood. Specified subset: CD45RA+ positively selected. The receptor source for this set is a young man in good health.

The V call is TRBV9, the J call TRBJ1-2, with D uncertain. The CDR3 runs 15 residues. V shed 0 bases and J shed 2 bases, with 11 bases lying between them. Germline CDR1 reads SGDLS; CDR2 reads YYNGEE. In DNA form, the CDR3 reads TGTGCCAGCAGCGTAGGACCAGCCCCAAACTATGGCTACACCTTC. Its translation is CASSVGPAPNYGYTF.

J is TRBJ1-3 and V is TRBV5-1; D possibly corresponds to TRBD1 (6 bases). V lost 4 bases and J 4 bases, leaving 21 bases between the germline ends. Germline assignment: CDR1 SGHRS and CDR2 YFSETQ. The CDR3 length is 17 residues. CDR3 residues: CASSLATGGTGGNTIYF. The CDR3 coding sequence is TGCGCCAGCAGCCTTGCTACCGGGGGCACGGGCGGAAACACCATATATTTT.

The chain employs TRBV5-6 and TRBJ2-1; 9 positions match TRBD1. Germline V gene data show CDR1 as SGHDT and CDR2 as YYEEEE. V lost 3 bases, J lost 4 bases, and 8 bases stayed unmatched. The CDR3 loop spans 16 amino acids. The chain's CDR3 is CASSWDRADLYNEQFF. CDR3 nucleotides: TGTGCCAGCAGCTGGGACAGGGCTGACCTTTACAATGAGCAGTTCTTC.

This chain connects TRBV5-1 to TRBJ2-3, with 13 bases aligning to TRBD2. The CDR3 is 17 residues long. With 4 bases clipped from V and 0 bases from J, the junction kept 5 bases outside the gene matches. Germline V CDR1 and CDR2: SGHRS, YFSETQ. The CDR3 coding sequence is TGCGCCAGCAGCCCCGGGACTAGCGGGACTAGCACAGATACGCAGTATTTT. Its translation: CASSPGTSGTSTDTQYF.

The chain uses TRBV2 and TRBJ2-1, with 10 bases lining up with TRBD2. There are 13 residues in the CDR3. Trimming at V came to 8 bases and at J to 6 bases, leaving 4 bases not matched to a gene. Germline V CDR1 and CDR2: SNHLY, FYNNEI. CDR3 amino acids: CASGTSESNEQFF. CDR3 DNA: TGTGCCAGCGGGACTAGCGAGAGCAATGAGCAGTTCTTC. The full variable domain, with the rest looked up from reference TRBV2 and TRBJ2-1, is EPEVTQTPSHQVTQMGQEVILRCVPISNHLYFYWYRQILGQKVEFLVSFYNNEISEKSEIFDDQFSVERPDGSNFTLKIRSTKLEDSAMYFCASGTSESNEQFFGPGTRLTVL.

This chain links TRBV2 with TRBJ1-4; TRBD1 might be the D (5 bases). The germline V and J ends were trimmed by 6 bases and 5 bases, with 13 bases remaining between them. This CDR3 has 14 amino acids. Germline CDR1 reads SNHLY; CDR2 reads FYNNEI. CDR3 amino acids: CASSPTVSNEKLFF. CDR3 DNA: TGTGCCAGCAGCCCGACAGTTTCGAATGAAAAACTGTTTTTT.

The rearrangement links TRBV11-2 to TRBJ2-2; D gene uncertain. In germline, CDR1 is SGHAT, CDR2 FQNNGV. The CDR3 has 16 amino acids. Trimming took 4 bases from V and 4 from J, leaving 16 bases between them. The CDR3 DNA reads as TGTGCCAGCAGCTCTTGGGCGGCCCGAGGCACCGGGGAGCTGTTTTTT. Translation gives CASSSWAARGTGELFF.

V gene TRBV7-8 combines with J gene TRBJ2-5, with D unclear. Germline V lookup: CDR1 SGHVS, CDR2 FQNEAQ. Trimming took off 5 bases at V and 5 bases at J, with 6 bases between the two ends. This CDR3 region has 11 residues. CDR3 DNA: TGTGCCAGCAGCCCGAGGGAGACCCAGTACTTC. Translated: CASSPRETQYF.

V and J are TRBV28 and TRBJ2-1; TRBD2 agrees at 8 bases. CDR3 length: 14 amino acids. The germline CDR1 and CDR2 sequences are MDHEN and SYDVKM. Trimming removed 6 bases from V and 10 bases from J; junction bases left unmatched: 11. DNA for the CDR3: TGTGCCAGCAGCGTGACCGGGACTAGAAGCGAGCAGTTCTTC. Its translation is CASSVTGTRSEQFF.

V and J are TRBV7-9 and TRBJ1-5; D call uncertain. The CDR3 consists of 14 residues. V shed 5 bases and J shed 6 bases, with 14 bases lying between them. CDR1 and CDR2 (germline): SEHNR, FQNEAQ (reference sequence). The CDR3 sequence is CASSDHGESQPQHF. DNA of the CDR3: TGTGCCAGCAGCGACCACGGGGAGAGTCAGCCCCAGCATTTT.

This chain uses TRBV28 with TRBJ1-5; D is ambiguous. The germline V gene has CDR1 MDHEN and CDR2 SYDVKM. The CDR3 spans 12 residues. V was clipped by 5 bases and J by 5 bases, with 7 bases between them. The CDR3 loop reads CASSVNDQPQHF. DNA for the CDR3: TGTGCCAGCAGTGTAAACGATCAGCCCCAGCATTTT.

The chain joins TRBV6-1 to TRBJ2-7; TRBD1 is a possible D gene (5 bases). The CDR3 is 16 residues long. Germline assignment: CDR1 MNHNS and CDR2 SASEGT. Trimming left V 4 bases short and J 2 bases short, with 18 bases between. For the CDR3, the DNA is TGTGCCAGCAGTGCGTTTGACAGTCCTAATCCCTACGAGCAGTACTTC. It specifies CASSAFDSPNPYEQYF.

This chain links TRBV6-6 with TRBJ2-5; 8 nucleotides match TRBD1. Trimming removed 8 bases from V and 2 bases from J; junction bases left unmatched: 7. The CDR3 has 14 amino acids. Per the germline V gene, CDR1 is MNHNY and CDR2 is SVGAGI (reference sequence). The CDR3 nucleotides are TGTGCCAGCTCCGGGACAGGACATCAAGAGACCCAGTACTTC. This sequence encodes CASSGTGHQETQYF.

The chain has TRBV12-5 and TRBJ1-1; D remains ambiguous. V was shortened by 5 bases and J by 5 bases, with 15 bases between the two germline ends. This CDR3 comprises 14 residues. The germline V gene has CDR1 LGHNT and CDR2 FRNRAP. CDR3 sequence: CASGDTRIGTEAFF. In DNA, the CDR3 is TGTGCTAGTGGTGATACTCGAATAGGGACTGAAGCTTTCTTT.

The chain links TRBV6-5 to TRBJ2-7; 7 bases are a match to TRBD2. Trimming removed 10 bases from V and 1 base from J; junction bases left unmatched: 13. Per germline, CDR1 MNHEY and CDR2 SVGAGI. This CDR3 comprises 15 residues. The CDR3 reads CATASVGGSSYEQYF. The CDR3 bases are TGTGCCACCGCGAGCGTTGGCGGGAGTTCCTACGAGCAGTACTTC.